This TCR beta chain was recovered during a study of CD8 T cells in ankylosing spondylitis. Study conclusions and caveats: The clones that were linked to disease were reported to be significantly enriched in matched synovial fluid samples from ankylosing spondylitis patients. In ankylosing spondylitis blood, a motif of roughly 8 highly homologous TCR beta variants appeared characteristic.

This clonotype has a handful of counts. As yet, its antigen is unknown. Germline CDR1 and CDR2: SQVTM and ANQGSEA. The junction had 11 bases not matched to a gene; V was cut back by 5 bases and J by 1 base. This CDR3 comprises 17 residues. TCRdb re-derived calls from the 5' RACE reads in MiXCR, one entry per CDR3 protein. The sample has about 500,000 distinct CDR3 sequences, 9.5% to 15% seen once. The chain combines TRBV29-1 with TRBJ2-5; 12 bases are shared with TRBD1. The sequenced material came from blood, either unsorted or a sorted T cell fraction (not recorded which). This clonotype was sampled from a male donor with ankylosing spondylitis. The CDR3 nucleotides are TGCAGCGTTTGGGGACAGGGGGCCCCTACCCTCCAAGAGACCCAGTACTTC. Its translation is CSVWGQGAPTLQETQYF. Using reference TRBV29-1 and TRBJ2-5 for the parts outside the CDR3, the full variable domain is SAVISQKPSRDICQRGTSLTIQCQVDSQVTMMFWYRQQPGQSLTLIATANQGSEATYESGFVIDKFPISRPNLTFSTLTVSNMSPEDSSIYLCSVWGQGAPTLQETQYFGPGTRLLVL.